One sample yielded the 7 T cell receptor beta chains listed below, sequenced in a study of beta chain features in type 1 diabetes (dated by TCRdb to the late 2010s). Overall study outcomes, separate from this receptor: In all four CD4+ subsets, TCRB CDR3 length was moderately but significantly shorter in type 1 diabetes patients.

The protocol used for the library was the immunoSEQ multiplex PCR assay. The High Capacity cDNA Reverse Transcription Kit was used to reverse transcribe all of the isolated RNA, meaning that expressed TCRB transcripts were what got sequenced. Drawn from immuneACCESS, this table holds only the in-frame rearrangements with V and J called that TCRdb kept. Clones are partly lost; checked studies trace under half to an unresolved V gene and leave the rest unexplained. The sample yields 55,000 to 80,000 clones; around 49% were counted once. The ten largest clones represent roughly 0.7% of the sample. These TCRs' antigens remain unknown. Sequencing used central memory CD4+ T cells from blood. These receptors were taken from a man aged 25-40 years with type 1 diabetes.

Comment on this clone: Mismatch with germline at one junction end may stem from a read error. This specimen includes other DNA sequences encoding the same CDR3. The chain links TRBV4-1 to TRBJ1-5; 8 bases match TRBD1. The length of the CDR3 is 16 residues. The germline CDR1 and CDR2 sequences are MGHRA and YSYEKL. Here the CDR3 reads CASSPSWDRRNQPQHF. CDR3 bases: TGCGCCAGCAGCCCCAGCTGGGACAGGAGGAATCAGCCCCAACATTTT.

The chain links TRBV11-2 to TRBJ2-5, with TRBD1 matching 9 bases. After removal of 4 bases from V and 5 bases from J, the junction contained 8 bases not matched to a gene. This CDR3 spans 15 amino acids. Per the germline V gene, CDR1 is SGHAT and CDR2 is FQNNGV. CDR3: CASSSGDRAGETQYF. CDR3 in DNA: TGTGCCAGCAGCTCGGGGGACAGGGCTGGTGAGACCCAGTACTTC.

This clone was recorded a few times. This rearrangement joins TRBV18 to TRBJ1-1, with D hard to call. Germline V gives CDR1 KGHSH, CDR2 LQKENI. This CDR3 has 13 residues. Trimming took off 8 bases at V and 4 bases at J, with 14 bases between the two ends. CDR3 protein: CASRRETVTEAFF. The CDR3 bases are TGTGCCAGCCGACGGGAGACGGTCACTGAAGCTTTCTTT.

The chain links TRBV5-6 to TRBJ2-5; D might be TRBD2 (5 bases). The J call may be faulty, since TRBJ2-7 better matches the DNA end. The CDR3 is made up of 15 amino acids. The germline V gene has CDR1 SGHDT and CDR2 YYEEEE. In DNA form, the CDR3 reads TGTGCCAGCAGCCCGGACTCGGGGAGAATGTACGAGCAGTACTTC. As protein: CASSPDSGRMYEQYF.

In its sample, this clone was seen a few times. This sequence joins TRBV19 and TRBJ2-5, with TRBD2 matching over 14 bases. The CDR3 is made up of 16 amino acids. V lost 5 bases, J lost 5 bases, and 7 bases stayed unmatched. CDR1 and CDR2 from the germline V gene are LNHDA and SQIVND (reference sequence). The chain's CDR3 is CASSRTSGRTGETQYF. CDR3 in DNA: TGTGCCAGTAGTCGGACTAGCGGGAGGACGGGGGAGACCCAGTACTTC. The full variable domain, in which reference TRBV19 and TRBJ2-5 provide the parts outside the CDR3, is DGGITQSPKYLFRKEGQNVTLSCEQNLNHDAMYWYRQDPGQGLRLIYYSQIVNDFQKGDIAEGYSVSREKKESFPLTVTSAQKNPTAFYLCASSRTSGRTGETQYFGPGTRLLVL.

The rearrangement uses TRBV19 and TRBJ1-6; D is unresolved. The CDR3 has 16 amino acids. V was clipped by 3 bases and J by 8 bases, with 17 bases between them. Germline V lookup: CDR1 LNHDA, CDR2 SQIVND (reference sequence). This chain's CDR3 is CASSISGAGIDSPLHF. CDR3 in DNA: TGTGCCAGTAGTATTTCGGGTGCGGGGATCGATTCACCCCTCCACTTT.

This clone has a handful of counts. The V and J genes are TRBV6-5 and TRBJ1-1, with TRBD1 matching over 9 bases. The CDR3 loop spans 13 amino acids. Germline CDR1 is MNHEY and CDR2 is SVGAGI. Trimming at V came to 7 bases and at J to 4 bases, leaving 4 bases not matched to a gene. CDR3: CASIRTGATEAFF. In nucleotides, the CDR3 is TGTGCCAGCATCCGGACAGGGGCCACTGAAGCTTTCTTT.